Presented here are 23 T cell receptor beta chains from one specimen sequenced in a study of T cell responses to AZD1222 COVID-19 vaccine. TCRdb keeps only in-frame clones here, not all; method: immunoSEQ multiplex PCR. The table includes 25,000 to 30,000 clones, approximately 93% detected once. The material was peripheral blood, obtained on day 0 of AZD1222 vaccination. The source is an adult in good health.

The chain employs TRBV9 and TRBJ2-3; 10 nucleotides agree with TRBD2. Germline values: CDR1 SGDLS, CDR2 YYNGEE. V lost 4 bases and J lost 4; bases outside the gene matches: 12. The CDR3 consists of 17 residues. Here the CDR3 reads CASSLSILAGDADTQYF. The CDR3 DNA follows: TGTGCCAGCAGCCTCAGTATCCTAGCGGGAGACGCAGATACGCAGTATTTT.

V is TRBV6-5 and J is TRBJ2-7, with unresolved D. CDR1 and CDR2 from the germline V gene are MNHEY and SVGAGI. This CDR3 is 15 amino acids long. V was pared by 0 bases and J by 0 bases, with 9 bases between. The CDR3 protein is CASSYSAGSSYEQYF. CDR3 DNA sequence: TGTGCCAGCAGTTACTCCGCAGGAAGCTCCTACGAGCAGTACTTC.

The chain uses TRBV5-1 and TRBJ2-7; TRBD1 might be the D (6 bases). With 0 bases removed from V and 3 bases from J, the gap between germline ends came to 10 bases. From germline, CDR1 is SGHRS and CDR2 YFSETQ. This CDR3 spans 14 amino acids. The CDR3 DNA is TGCGCCAGCAGCTTGGGACAGGAGAACTACGAGCAGTACTTC. It is translated as CASSLGQENYEQYF. The full variable domain, with the rest looked up from reference TRBV5-1 and TRBJ2-7, is KAGVTQTPRYLIKTRGQQVTLSCSPISGHRSVSWYQQTPGQGLQFLFEYFSETQRNKGNFPGRFSGRQFSNSRSEMNVSTLELGDSALYLCASSLGQENYEQYFGPGTRLTVT.

The genes are TRBV15 and TRBJ2-2; D is undetermined. V lost 6 bases and J lost 11, with 13 bases in between. Germline CDR1 and CDR2: LNHNV and YYDKDF (reference sequence). The CDR3 is made up of 12 amino acids. The CDR3 DNA reads TGTGCCACCAGGGGAATAAGGGTTGAGCTGTTTTTT. It codes for CATRGIRVELFF.

The chain employs TRBV9 and TRBJ1-4, with D perhaps matching TRBD1 (5 bases). This CDR3 is built from 14 residues. Germline assignment: CDR1 SGDLS and CDR2 YYNGEE. V was trimmed by 2 bases and J by 8 bases, leaving 13 bases between them. CDR3 nucleotide sequence: TGTGCCAGCAGCGTGGGGGGGTCACAGGAAAAACTGTTTTTT. Amino acid sequence: CASSVGGSQEKLFF.

The chain has TRBV4-1 and TRBJ1-5; unclear D gene. V lost 1 base to trimming and J lost 0 bases, with 7 bases between them. The CDR3 runs 15 residues. The germline V gene encodes CDR1 MGHRA and CDR2 YSYEKL. The CDR3 DNA reads TGCGCCAGCAGCCAAGTTACACCTAGCAATCAGCCCCAGCATTTT. Amino acid sequence: CASSQVTPSNQPQHF.

CDR3 DNA sequence: TGTGCCAGTAGTCCAGGGGATCAGCCCCAGCATTTT. Translated: CASSPGDQPQHF. The chain recombines TRBV19 with TRBJ1-5; weak D call: TRBD1 (6 bases). The CDR3 sequence is 12 residues long. CDR1 is LNHDA and CDR2 is SQIVND in the germline V gene (reference sequence). The V gene lost 5 bases and the J gene lost 5 bases, with 7 bases spanning the gap. Full variable domain (rest looked up from reference TRBV19 and TRBJ1-5): DGGITQSPKYLFRKEGQNVTLSCEQNLNHDAMYWYRQDPGQGLRLIYYSQIVNDFQKGDIAEGYSVSREKKESFPLTVTSAQKNPTAFYLCASSPGDQPQHFGDGTRLSIL.

The rearrangement links TRBV4-1 to TRBJ1-2; 8 positions match TRBD1. CDR3 length equals 16 residues. The V gene end was trimmed by 1 base and the J gene end by 3 bases; junction bases not matched to a gene: 7. Germline V lookup: CDR1 MGHRA, CDR2 YSYEKL. CDR3 in amino acids: CASSQVRQGTDYGYTF. The CDR3 coding sequence is TGCGCCAGCAGCCAAGTTAGACAGGGGACGGACTATGGCTACACCTTC.

This clone was seen just once. The V and J genes are TRBV7-2 and TRBJ2-3; 8 positions agree with TRBD1. Germline loops: CDR1 SGHTA, CDR2 FQGNSA. The CDR3 contains 15 residues. The trim removed 6 bases at V and 3 bases at J, leaving 8 bases unmatched. CDR3 coding DNA: TGTGCCAGCAGTCGACAGGGGAGAGGAACAGATACGCAGTATTTT. This translates into CASSRQGRGTDTQYF.

This chain joins TRBV25-1 and TRBJ1-1; TRBD1 matches 11 bases. CDR1 is MGHDK and CDR2 is SYGVNS in the germline V gene. V shed 8 bases, J shed 5 bases, and the junction held 4 bases outside the gene matches. The CDR3 spans 13 residues. Here the CDR3 DNA reads TGTGCCAGCGGACAGGGGGCGCGAACTGAAGCTTTCTTT. Translation: CASGQGARTEAFF.

J is TRBJ1-1 and V is TRBV18, with D tentatively TRBD1 (5 bases). Germline lookup yields CDR1 KGHSH and CDR2 LQKENI. There are 14 residues in the CDR3. V was shortened by 8 bases and J by 4 bases, with 17 bases between the two germline ends. CDR3 protein: CASTYRLVCTEAFF. In nucleotides, the CDR3 is TGTGCCAGCACCTACAGGTTGGTGTGCACTGAAGCTTTCTTT. Full variable domain (outside the CDR3, taken from reference TRBV18 and TRBJ1-1): NAGVMQNPRHLVRRRGQEARLRCSPMKGHSHVYWYRQLPEEGLKFMVYLQKENIIDESGMPKERFSAEFPKEGPSILRIQQVVRGDSAAYFCASTYRLVCTEAFFGQGTRLTVV.

This clone was seen a single time. The CDR3 DNA reads TGCGCCAGCAGCCCGGACGGTGCTCTCGAGCAGTACTTC. As protein: CASSPDGALEQYF. V usage is TRBV5-1 and J usage is TRBJ2-7; D call uncertain. Germline V gene data show CDR1 as SGHRS and CDR2 as YFSETQ. The CDR3 length is 13 residues. V dropped 4 bases and J dropped 6 bases, with 14 bases sitting between them.

This rearrangement joins TRBV2 to TRBJ2-1; the D gene is possibly TRBD2 (6 bases). V was pared by 5 bases and J by 5 bases, with 16 bases between. The germline gives CDR1 SNHLY, CDR2 FYNNEI. The CDR3 is 15 residues long. CDR3 sequence reads: CASSNPSAPNNEQFF. CDR3 coding DNA: TGTGCCAGCAGTAACCCTAGCGCGCCTAACAATGAGCAGTTCTTC.

The chain uses TRBV18 and TRBJ2-5, with D possibly being TRBD2 (5 bases). Trimming took off 3 bases at V and 1 base at J, with 6 bases between the two ends. This CDR3 spans 13 amino acids. CDR1 and CDR2 (germline): KGHSH, LQKENI. The CDR3 region is CASSPGVQETQYF. CDR3 bases: TGTGCCAGCTCACCCGGGGTCCAAGAGACCCAGTACTTC.

The rearrangement joins TRBV5-6 to TRBJ2-6; 8 bases are a match to TRBD2. Looked up from germline, CDR1 is SGHDT and CDR2 is YYEEEE. J gave up 2 bases and V 4 bases, and 2 bases lay outside the gene matches. The CDR3 extends over 15 amino acids. The DNA for the CDR3 is TGTGCCAGCAGCCGGGAGGGGCCTGGGGCCAACGTCCTGACTTTC. The encoded protein is CASSREGPGANVLTF. The whole variable domain, filled in from reference TRBV5-6 and TRBJ2-6, reads DAGVTQSPTHLIKTRGQQVTLRCSPKSGHDTVSWYQQALGQGPQFIFQYYEEEERQRGNFPDRFSGHQFPNYSSELNVNALLLGDSALYLCASSREGPGANVLTFGAGSRLTVL.

In its sample, this clone was seen a few times. This sequence joins TRBV6-5 and TRBJ1-6; 8 positions agree with TRBD1. From germline, CDR1 is MNHEY and CDR2 SVGAGI. The trim removed 2 bases at V and 6 bases at J, leaving 3 bases unmatched. This CDR3 contains 15 residues. Here the CDR3 reads CASSYGGQVNSPLHF. The CDR3 nucleotides are TGTGCCAGCAGTTACGGGGGACAGGTTAATTCACCCCTCCACTTT.

V and J are TRBV28 and TRBJ1-5; 7 nucleotides match TRBD1. Germline lookup yields CDR1 MDHEN and CDR2 SYDVKM. The CDR3 is made up of 19 amino acids. V was clipped by 5 bases and J by 0 bases; unmatched bases: 16. The CDR3 here is CASSPQTGMASLSNQPQHF. CDR3 coding DNA: TGTGCCAGCAGTCCACAGACAGGGATGGCCTCCCTTAGCAATCAGCCCCAGCATTTT.

V is TRBV28 and J is TRBJ1-5; D is undetermined. Trimming pared 7 bases from V and 3 bases from J, leaving 7 bases between. The CDR3 is 12 residues long. Germline values: CDR1 MDHEN, CDR2 SYDVKM. The CDR3 sequence is CASKVLNQPQHF. CDR3 bases: TGTGCCAGCAAAGTACTCAATCAGCCCCAGCATTTT.

The chain carries TRBV11-2 and TRBJ2-7, with 8 bases that match TRBD1. J was trimmed by 4 bases and V by 3 bases; bases with no gene match: 2. This CDR3 has 13 amino acids. Germline assignment: CDR1 SGHAT and CDR2 FQNNGV. The CDR3: CASSLDRVYEQYF. CDR3 DNA: TGTGCCAGCAGCTTGGACAGGGTGTACGAGCAGTACTTC. Full variable domain (missing parts from reference TRBV11-2 and TRBJ2-7): EAGVAQSPRYKIIEKRQSVAFWCNPISGHATLYWYQQILGQGPKLLIQFQNNGVVDDSQLPKDRFSAERLKGVDSTLKIQPAKLEDSAVYLCASSLDRVYEQYFGPGTRLTVT.

This chain links TRBV5-1 with TRBJ1-2; D gene uncertain. Germline CDR1 and CDR2: SGHRS and YFSETQ. V lost 3 bases and J lost 6, with 12 bases in between. The CDR3 loop spans 13 amino acids. The CDR3 coding sequence is TGCGCCAGCAGCTATGGTGGGGTGGATGGCTACACCTTC. Its protein product is CASSYGGVDGYTF.

The chain has TRBV9 and TRBJ2-5; D is unclear. The CDR3 totals 13 residues. From germline, CDR1 is SGDLS and CDR2 YYNGEE. Trimming cost V 0 bases and J 1 base, with 4 bases left between them. Here the CDR3 DNA reads TGTGCCAGCAGCGTAGCGTTCCAAGAGACCCAGTACTTC. Protein: CASSVAFQETQYF.

The rearrangement joins TRBV19 to TRBJ2-1; D unclear. CDR1 LNHDA and CDR2 SQIVND come from the germline V gene (reference sequence). The CDR3 covers 15 residues. V shed 0 bases and J shed 0 bases, with 6 bases lying between them. The CDR3 bases are TGTGCCAGTAGTATAGATGGGTTCTCCTACAATGAGCAGTTCTTC. It translates to CASSIDGFSYNEQFF.

The chain joins TRBV30 to TRBJ1-5, with TRBD1 matching over 8 bases. The CDR3 spans 14 residues. Per germline, CDR1 GTSNPN and CDR2 SVGIG (reference sequence). The V gene end was trimmed by 4 bases and the J gene end by 2 bases; junction bases not matched to a gene: 4. The CDR3 loop is CAWNPGGGNQPQHF. CDR3 DNA sequence: TGTGCCTGGAACCCAGGGGGCGGCAATCAGCCCCAGCATTTT. Based on the CDR3 plus reference TRBV30 and TRBJ1-5, the full variable domain is SQTIHQWPATLVQPVGSPLSLECTVEGTSNPNLYWYRQAAGRGLQLLFYSVGIGQISSEVPQNLSASRPQDRQFILSSKKLLLSDSGFYLCAWNPGGGNQPQHFGDGTRLSIL.